The 27 T cell receptor beta chains listed next were all sequenced from one sample in a study of T cells in Graves' hyperthyroidism and ophthalmopathy. Researchers took RNA transcripts and amplified the TCR beta CDR3 regions from them. First-round RT-PCR of the TCR CDR3 relied on the HTBI primer set. Each CDR3 protein gets one entry after TCRdb re-called the multiplex PCR reads with MiXCR. The sample has more than 500,000 distinct CDR3 sequences; just over 45% are singletons. Sequenced: peripheral blood or thyroid tissue (not recorded which). The source is an adult woman with Graves' disease, either hyperthyroidism or ophthalmopathy (not recorded which).

This clonotype was counted a few times. At one end, the junction sequence differs from germline, possibly due to a read error. The chain has TRBV2 and TRBJ1-5; no clear D. Germline V lookup: CDR1 SNHLY, CDR2 FYNNEI. The CDR3 spans 13 residues. The CDR3, as DNA: TGTGCCAGACAGCAAGATAGCAATCGGCCCCAGCATTTT. This gives the protein CARQQDSNRPQHF.

Turning to this clonotype: This may stem from a read error, because a much larger clone lies one nucleotide away. The chain has TRBV19 and TRBJ1-5; 7 nucleotides match TRBD1. The V gene end was trimmed by 2 bases and the J gene end by 7 bases; junction bases not matched to a gene: 11. Germline CDR1 reads LNHDA; CDR2 reads SQIVND (reference sequence). The CDR3 is 16 residues long. The CDR3 coding sequence is TGTGCCAGTAGTATATGTTCCCGACAGGGCGGCCAGCCCCAGCATTTT. Protein product: CASSICSRQGGQPQHF.

This clonotype was detected many times. The rearrangement links TRBV7-9 to TRBJ2-5; D assignment may be TRBD1 or TRBD2 (5 bases each). The germline V and J ends were trimmed by 6 bases and 1 base, with 12 bases remaining between them. Germline V gene sequence: CDR1 SEHNR, CDR2 FQNEAQ (reference sequence). The CDR3 totals 14 residues. Here the CDR3 reads CASRGVAFQETQYF. The CDR3 nucleotides read TGTGCCAGCAGGGGGGTTGCGTTCCAAGAGACCCAGTACTTC.

This clonotype was observed many times. This chain connects TRBV25-1 to TRBJ2-7; 8 positions agree with TRBD1. In germline, CDR1 is MGHDK, CDR2 SYGVNS. The V segment lost 5 bases and the J segment 1 base; nucleotides outside the gene matches: 22. The CDR3 has 20 residues. The CDR3 protein is CASSPISGGQEGLPSYEQYF. DNA of the CDR3: TGTGCCAGCAGTCCTATTAGTGGGGGACAGGAAGGTCTTCCTTCCTACGAGCAGTACTTC.

A few counts support this clonotype. This chain uses TRBV7-8 with TRBJ2-1; tentative D call: TRBD2 (6 bases). This CDR3 has 18 amino acids. The V gene lost 0 bases and the J gene lost 2 bases, with 17 bases spanning the gap. Looked up from germline, CDR1 is SGHVS and CDR2 is FQNEAQ. CDR3 sequence reads: CASSLAHLGLATYNEQFF. The CDR3 nucleotides are TGTGCCAGCAGCTTAGCGCACCTGGGGCTAGCGACCTACAATGAGCAGTTCTTC. The full variable domain, in which reference TRBV7-8 and TRBJ2-1 provide the parts outside the CDR3, is GAGVSQSPRYKVAKRGQDVALRCDPISGHVSLFWYQQALGQGPEFLTYFQNEAQLDKSGLPSDRFFAERPEGSVSTLKIQRTQQEDSAVYLCASSLAHLGLATYNEQFFGPGTRLTVL.

This clonotype was detected once. The V gene is TRBV6-5, the J gene TRBJ2-3; no clear D. V was trimmed by 5 bases and J by 0 bases, leaving 12 bases between them. CDR3 length equals 15 residues. CDR1 MNHEY and CDR2 SVGAGI come from the germline V gene. The CDR3 sequence: CASSPQRSSTDTQYF. The CDR3 region has the DNA TGTGCCAGCAGTCCTCAGAGATCTAGCACAGATACGCAGTATTTT.

The CDR3 is CSAANTGELFF. The CDR3 DNA follows: TGCAGCGCTGCGAACACCGGGGAGCTGTTTTTT. The rearrangement uses TRBV29-1 and TRBJ2-2; D is unclear. The germline CDR1 and CDR2 sequences are SQVTM and ANQGSEA. V lost 7 bases to trimming and J lost 0 bases, with 3 bases between them. The CDR3 is 11 amino acids.

The rearrangement links TRBV7-9 to TRBJ1-4, with D perhaps TRBD1 (6 bases). V lost 5 bases and J 7 bases, leaving 14 bases between the germline ends. Germline V gene data show CDR1 as SEHNR and CDR2 as FQNEAQ (reference sequence). This CDR3 comprises 14 residues. The CDR3 DNA is TGTGCCAGCAGCCCCGTCGGGACACCTGAAAAACTGTTTTTT. Translating gives CASSPVGTPEKLFF.

This clonotype was seen repeatedly, ten times or more. The chain couples TRBV6-5 to TRBJ1-2; no reliable D call. The CDR3 has 14 amino acids. V dropped 2 bases and J dropped 1 base, with 8 bases sitting between them. Per the germline V gene, CDR1 is MNHEY and CDR2 is SVGAGI. The CDR3 here is CASSYGSDNYGYTF. CDR3 nucleotides: TGTGCCAGCAGTTACGGTTCGGATAACTATGGCTACACCTTC.

The rearrangement links TRBV29-1 to TRBJ2-5; D not resolved. Germline V gene data show CDR1 as SQVTM and CDR2 as ANQGSEA. The CDR3 consists of 15 residues. V lost 2 bases and J 4 bases, leaving 17 bases between the germline ends. CDR3 in amino acids: CSVEPTTQRGETQYF. In DNA, the CDR3 is TGCAGCGTTGAACCGACAACCCAACGCGGAGAGACCCAGTACTTC.

With regard to this clonotype: The CDR3 carries no conserved terminal phenylalanine or tryptophan, so it likely arises from a read error. The J gene is TRBJ2-5, the V gene TRBV10-3; 9 bases map to TRBD1. The ends lost 6 bases at V and 5 bases at J; junction bases unmatched: 7. There are 14 residues in the CDR3. CDR1 and CDR2 (germline): ENHRY, SYGVKD. The CDR3 here is CAISPGQGGETQYL. Here the CDR3 DNA reads TGTGCCATCAGCCCGGGACAGGGAGGGGAGACCCAGTACCTC.

This clonotype has a handful of counts. The CDR3 DNA follows: TGCAGCGCCGACAGGGTCAAAAGGAACACTGAAGCTTTCTTT. Its translation is CSADRVKRNTEAFF. The chain employs TRBV29-1 and TRBJ1-1; 7 nucleotides line up with TRBD1. Germline V gene data show CDR1 as SQVTM and CDR2 as ANQGSEA. The CDR3 runs to 14 residues. Trimming cost V 7 bases and J 1 base; bases outside gene matches: 9.

In this sample, this clonotype turned up many times. CDR3 sequence: CATSDPRQGGNTIYF. CDR3 DNA: TGTGCCACCAGTGATCCTCGACAGGGTGGAAACACCATATATTTT. The J gene is TRBJ1-3, the V gene TRBV24-1; TRBD1 aligns across 7 bases. Germline-derived CDR1 and CDR2 are KGHDR and SFDVKD. V lost 3 bases and J lost 3; bases outside the gene matches: 4. The CDR3 runs 15 residues.

The chain is built from TRBV29-1 and TRBJ2-6; a possible D gene is TRBD1 (5 bases). Trimming took 0 bases from V and 2 from J, leaving 8 bases between them. CDR1 SQVTM and CDR2 ANQGSEA come from the germline V gene. There are 15 residues in the CDR3. The CDR3 loop is CSVEERGPGANVLTF. DNA for the CDR3: TGCAGCGTTGAAGAAAGGGGTCCTGGGGCCAACGTCCTGACTTTC.

In this sample, this clonotype turned up a few times. The chain carries TRBV7-8 and TRBJ1-4, with 11 positions matching TRBD1. The CDR3 has 15 residues. V shed 5 bases, J shed 7 bases, and the junction held 6 bases outside the gene matches. The V gene's germline CDR1 is SGHVS and CDR2 FQNEAQ. CDR3 in amino acids: CASSRTDRGPEKLFF. CDR3 sequence (DNA): TGTGCCAGCAGCCGAACGGACAGGGGGCCTGAAAAACTGTTTTTT.

Concerning this clonotype itself: One end of the junction fails to match germline, which may point to a read error. The rearrangement links TRBV2 to TRBJ2-5, with D tentatively TRBD2 (6 bases). The CDR3 has 13 residues. Germline CDR1 reads SNHLY; CDR2 reads FYNNEI. The CDR3 is CASSAEGEKTQYF. DNA of the CDR3: TGCGCCAGCAGTGCGGAGGGAGAAAAGACCCAGTACTTC.

On this clonotype itself: Given a much more abundant clone one base away, this may be a read error. The chain employs TRBV12-3 or TRBV12-4 and TRBJ2-5, with 8 bases fitting TRBD2. This CDR3 spans 16 amino acids. CDR3 coding DNA: TGTGCCAACAGTTTCCGGGAGGGAGGTGGTATAGAGACCCAGTACTTC. Encoded protein: CANSFREGGGIETQYF.

The CDR3 DNA is TGTGCCAGCAGTTACTCAGGGTGGATGAACACTGAAGCTTTCTTT. Translating it yields CASSYSGWMNTEAFF. The V call is TRBV7-2, the J call TRBJ1-1; tentative D call: TRBD1 (5 bases). The CDR3 is 15 amino acids. The germline gives CDR1 SGHTA, CDR2 FQGNSA. The ends were cut back, 6 bases at V and 0 bases at J, with 14 bases in the middle.

The J gene is TRBJ1-2, the V gene TRBV25-1; weak D call: TRBD1 (5 bases). The germline V gene has CDR1 MGHDK and CDR2 SYGVNS. The CDR3 has 15 amino acids. V was cut by 1 base and J by 8 bases, with 17 bases left in between. CDR3 sequence reads: CASSEWRGAPGGYTF. CDR3 nucleotide sequence: TGTGCCAGCAGTGAATGGCGGGGCGCGCCGGGGGGCTACACCTTC.

V is TRBV7-2 and J is TRBJ2-5; 11 bases align to TRBD2. This CDR3 has 15 amino acids. CDR1 is SGHTA and CDR2 is FQGNSA in the germline V gene. V was pared by 5 bases and J by 4 bases, with 6 bases of the junction left unmatched. Here the CDR3 reads CASSTSGGTLETQYF. The CDR3 coding sequence is TGTGCCAGCAGCACTAGCGGGGGTACCTTAGAGACCCAGTACTTC.

J is TRBJ2-7 and V is TRBV7-6; 7 nucleotides line up with TRBD2. Germline-derived CDR1 and CDR2 are SGHVS and FNYEAQ. J lost 6 bases, V lost 3 bases, and 5 bases had no gene match. The length of the CDR3 is 13 residues. Here the CDR3 DNA reads TGTGCCAGCAGCTTGCTGGGGGGGATCGAGCAGTACTTC. Its protein is CASSLLGGIEQYF.

The gene calls are TRBV10-3 and TRBJ1-2; 7 nucleotides agree with TRBD1. With V trimmed by 7 bases and J by 0 bases, 2 bases remained unmatched. CDR3 length: 13 amino acids. CDR1 and CDR2 from the germline V gene are ENHRY and SYGVKD. The CDR3 coding sequence is TGTGCCATCACCGACAGGGCTAACTATGGCTACACCTTC. Translation gives CAITDRANYGYTF.

The rearrangement uses TRBV30 and TRBJ1-5; D is unclear. Germline V gives CDR1 GTSNPN, CDR2 SVGIG (reference sequence). This CDR3 contains 13 residues. V was pared by 4 bases and J by 1 base, with 8 bases between. CDR3 amino acids: CAWNVASNQPQHF. CDR3 bases: TGTGCCTGGAATGTGGCAAGCAATCAGCCCCAGCATTTT.

This clonotype was counted only a few times. The chain employs TRBV27 and TRBJ2-5, with TRBD2 as a possible D gene (6 bases). The CDR3 consists of 18 residues. Germline V gives CDR1 MNHEY, CDR2 SMNVEV (reference sequence). V shed 5 bases and J shed 4 bases, with 26 bases lying between them. For the CDR3, the DNA is TGTGCCAGCAGTCCTTACGACGGAGGGCGGGTTAGGGGAGAGACCCAGTACTTC. Protein product: CASSPYDGGRVRGETQYF.

This chain uses TRBV6-5 with TRBJ1-4, with a tentative D call TRBD1 (5 bases). Germline-derived CDR1 and CDR2 are MNHEY and SVGAGI. The CDR3 sequence is 12 residues long. The ends were cut back, 6 bases at V and 7 bases at J, with 9 bases in the middle. The CDR3 region is CASRPGGEKLFF. The CDR3 DNA reads as TGTGCCAGCAGACCTGGGGGTGAAAAACTGTTTTTT.

This chain joins TRBV5-8 and TRBJ2-2; 13 bases align to TRBD2. The germline gives CDR1 SGHTS, CDR2 YDEGEE. Unmatched junction bases numbered 4, after V lost 0 bases and J lost 8 bases. CDR3 length: 16 residues. The CDR3 spells CASSLAGTSGIGELFF. CDR3 nucleotide sequence: TGTGCCAGCAGCTTGGCAGGGACTAGCGGGATTGGGGAGCTGTTTTTT. Full variable domain (outside the CDR3, taken from reference TRBV5-8 and TRBJ2-2): EAGVTQSPTHLIKTRGQQATLRCSPISGHTSVYWYQQALGLGLQFLLWYDEGEERNRGNFPPRFSGRQFPNYSSELNVNALELEDSALYLCASSLAGTSGIGELFFGEGSRLTVL.

This chain links TRBV28 with TRBJ2-7, with D tentatively TRBD1 (5 bases). In germline, CDR1 is MDHEN, CDR2 SYDVKM. The length of the CDR3 is 17 residues. Trimming left V 2 bases short and J 0 bases short, with 17 bases between. CDR3 loop: CASSLGLGQTSSYEQYF. CDR3 nucleotide sequence: TGTGCCAGCAGTTTAGGTCTGGGGCAAACGAGCTCCTACGAGCAGTACTTC.